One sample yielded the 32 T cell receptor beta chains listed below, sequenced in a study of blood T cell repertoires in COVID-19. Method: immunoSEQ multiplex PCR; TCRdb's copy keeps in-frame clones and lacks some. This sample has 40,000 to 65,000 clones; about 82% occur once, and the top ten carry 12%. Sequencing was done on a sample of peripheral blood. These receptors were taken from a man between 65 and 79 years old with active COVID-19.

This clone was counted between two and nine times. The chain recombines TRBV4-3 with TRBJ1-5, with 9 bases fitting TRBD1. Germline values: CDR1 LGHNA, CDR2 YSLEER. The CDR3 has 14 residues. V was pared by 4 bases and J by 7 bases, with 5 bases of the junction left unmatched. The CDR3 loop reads CASSPGQGYQPQHF. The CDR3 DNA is TGCGCCAGCAGCCCCGGACAGGGGTACCAGCCCCAGCATTTT.

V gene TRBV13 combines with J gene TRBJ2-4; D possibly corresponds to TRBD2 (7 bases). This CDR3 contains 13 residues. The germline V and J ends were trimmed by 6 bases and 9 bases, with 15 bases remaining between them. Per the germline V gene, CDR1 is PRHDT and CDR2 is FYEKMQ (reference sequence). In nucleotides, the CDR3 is TGTGCCAGCAGTGGCGGGGGCGAGGGCATTCAGTACTTC. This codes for CASSGGGEGIQYF.

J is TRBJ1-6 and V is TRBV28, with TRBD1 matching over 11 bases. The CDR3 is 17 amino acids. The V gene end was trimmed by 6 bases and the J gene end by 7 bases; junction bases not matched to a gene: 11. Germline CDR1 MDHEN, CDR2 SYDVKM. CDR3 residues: CASRLTTGQGANSPLHF. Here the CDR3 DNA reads TGTGCCAGCAGACTAACCACCGGACAGGGGGCAAATTCACCCCTCCACTTT.

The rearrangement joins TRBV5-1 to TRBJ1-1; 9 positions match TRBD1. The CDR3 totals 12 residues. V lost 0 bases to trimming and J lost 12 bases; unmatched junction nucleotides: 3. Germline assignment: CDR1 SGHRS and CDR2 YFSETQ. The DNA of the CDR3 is TGCGCCAGCAGCTTGGGGGACAGGGAGCCTTTCTTT. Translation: CASSLGDREPFF.

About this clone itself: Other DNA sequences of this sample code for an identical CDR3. The CDR3 DNA sequence: TGTGCCAGCAGCCTACGGACAGGGGGGTGGGGGGGCTACACCTTC. As protein: CASSLRTGGWGGYTF. The chain employs TRBV2 and TRBJ1-2, with TRBD1 identical over 10 bases. V lost 6 bases and J lost 8; bases outside the gene matches: 12. The germline V gene encodes CDR1 SNHLY and CDR2 FYNNEI. This CDR3 is 15 amino acids long.

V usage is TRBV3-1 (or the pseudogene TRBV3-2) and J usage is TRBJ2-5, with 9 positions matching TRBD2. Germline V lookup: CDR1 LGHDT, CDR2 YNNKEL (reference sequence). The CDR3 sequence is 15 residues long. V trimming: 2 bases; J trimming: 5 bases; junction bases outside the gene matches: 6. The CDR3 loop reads CASSQRGGAGETQYF. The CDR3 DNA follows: TGTGCCAGCAGCCAACGCGGGGGGGCCGGTGAGACCCAGTACTTC.

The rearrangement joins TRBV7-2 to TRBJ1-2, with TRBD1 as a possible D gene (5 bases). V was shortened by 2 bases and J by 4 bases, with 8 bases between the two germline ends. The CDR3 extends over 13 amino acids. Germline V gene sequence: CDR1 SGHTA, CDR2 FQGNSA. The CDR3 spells CASSLLTAYGYTF. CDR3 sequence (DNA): TGTGCCAGCAGCTTACTGACAGCCTATGGCTACACCTTC.

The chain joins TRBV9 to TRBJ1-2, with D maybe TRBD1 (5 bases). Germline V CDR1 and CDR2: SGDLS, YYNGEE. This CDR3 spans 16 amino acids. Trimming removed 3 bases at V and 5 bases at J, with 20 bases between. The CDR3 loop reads CASSDLQLGGAYGYTF. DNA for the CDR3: TGTGCCAGCAGCGACCTCCAACTGGGGGGTGCTTATGGCTACACCTTC.

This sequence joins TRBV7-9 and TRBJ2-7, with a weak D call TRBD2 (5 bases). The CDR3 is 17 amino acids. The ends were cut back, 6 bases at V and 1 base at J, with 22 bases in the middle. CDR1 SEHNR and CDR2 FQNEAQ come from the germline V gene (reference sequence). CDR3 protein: CASSPPYVGSGSYEQYF. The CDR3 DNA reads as TGTGCCAGCAGTCCTCCGTATGTAGGGAGTGGGTCCTACGAGCAGTACTTC.

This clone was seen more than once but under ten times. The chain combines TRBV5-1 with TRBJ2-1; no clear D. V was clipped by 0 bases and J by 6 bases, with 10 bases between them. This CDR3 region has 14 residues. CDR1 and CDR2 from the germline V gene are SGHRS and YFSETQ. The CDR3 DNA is TGCGCCAGCAGCTTGGCCGCTGGCAGCAATGAGCAGTTCTTC. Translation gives CASSLAAGSNEQFF.

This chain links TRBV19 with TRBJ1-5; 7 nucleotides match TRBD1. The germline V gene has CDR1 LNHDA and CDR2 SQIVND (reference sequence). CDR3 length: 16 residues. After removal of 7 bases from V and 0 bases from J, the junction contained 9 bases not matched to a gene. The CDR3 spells CASMTGSSYSNQPQHF. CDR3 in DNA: TGTGCCAGTATGACAGGGTCTTCCTATAGCAATCAGCCCCAGCATTTT. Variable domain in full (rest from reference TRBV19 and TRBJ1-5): DGGITQSPKYLFRKEGQNVTLSCEQNLNHDAMYWYRQDPGQGLRLIYYSQIVNDFQKGDIAEGYSVSREKKESFPLTVTSAQKNPTAFYLCASMTGSSYSNQPQHFGDGTRLSIL.

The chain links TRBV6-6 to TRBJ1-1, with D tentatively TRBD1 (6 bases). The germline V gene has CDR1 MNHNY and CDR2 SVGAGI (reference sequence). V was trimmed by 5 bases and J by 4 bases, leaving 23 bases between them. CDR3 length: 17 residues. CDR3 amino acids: CASSPIPTTARGTEAFF. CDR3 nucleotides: TGTGCCAGCAGTCCAATCCCCACGACAGCCAGGGGCACTGAAGCTTTCTTT.

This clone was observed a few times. The CDR3 spells CASSLGSGGEQYF. CDR3 sequence (DNA): TGCGCCAGCAGCTTGGGGTCAGGAGGCGAGCAGTACTTC. This chain joins TRBV5-1 and TRBJ2-7; D is perhaps TRBD2 (5 bases). Trimming stripped 0 bases from V and 6 bases from J, with 10 bases between. The CDR3 runs 13 residues. Looked up from germline, CDR1 is SGHRS and CDR2 is YFSETQ. The variable domain in full, completed from reference TRBV5-1 and TRBJ2-7, reads KAGVTQTPRYLIKTRGQQVTLSCSPISGHRSVSWYQQTPGQGLQFLFEYFSETQRNKGNFPGRFSGRQFSNSRSEMNVSTLELGDSALYLCASSLGSGGEQYFGPGTRLTVT.

CDR3 region: CASSNPGDHLQEQYF. CDR3 nucleotides: TGCGCCAGCAGCAACCCGGGGGACCACCTACAGGAGCAGTACTTC. V and J are TRBV5-1 and TRBJ2-7; maybe TRBD2 (6 bases). The V and J ends lost 4 bases and 7 bases respectively, with 21 bases between them. CDR1 and CDR2 from the germline V gene are SGHRS and YFSETQ. CDR3 size: 15 residues.

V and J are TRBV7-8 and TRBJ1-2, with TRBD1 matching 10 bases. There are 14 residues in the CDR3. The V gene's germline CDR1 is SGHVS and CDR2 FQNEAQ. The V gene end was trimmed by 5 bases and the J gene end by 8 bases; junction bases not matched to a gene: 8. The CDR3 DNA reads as TGTGCCAGCAGCCCCGGACAGGGGGATGAAGGCTACACCTTC. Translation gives CASSPGQGDEGYTF. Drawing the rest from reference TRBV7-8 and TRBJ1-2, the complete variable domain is GAGVSQSPRYKVAKRGQDVALRCDPISGHVSLFWYQQALGQGPEFLTYFQNEAQLDKSGLPSDRFFAERPEGSVSTLKIQRTQQEDSAVYLCASSPGQGDEGYTFGSGTRLTVV.

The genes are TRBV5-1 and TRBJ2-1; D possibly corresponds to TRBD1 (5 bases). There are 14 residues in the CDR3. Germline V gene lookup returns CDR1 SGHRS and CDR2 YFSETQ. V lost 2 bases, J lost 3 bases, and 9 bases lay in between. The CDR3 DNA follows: TGCGCCAGCAGCTTCCAGGGATTCTACAATGAGCAGTTCTTC. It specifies CASSFQGFYNEQFF.

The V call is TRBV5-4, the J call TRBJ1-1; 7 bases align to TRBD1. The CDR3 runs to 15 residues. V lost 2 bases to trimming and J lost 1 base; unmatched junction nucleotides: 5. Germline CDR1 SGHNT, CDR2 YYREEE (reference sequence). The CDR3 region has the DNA TGTGCCAGCAGCTTTCCGAGACAGGGGAACACTGAAGCTTTCTTT. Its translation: CASSFPRQGNTEAFF. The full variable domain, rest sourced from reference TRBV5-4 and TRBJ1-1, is ETGVTQSPTHLIKTRGQQVTLRCSSQSGHNTVSWYQQALGQGPQFIFQYYREEENGRGNFPPRFSGLQFPNYSSELNVNALELDDSALYLCASSFPRQGNTEAFFGQGTRLTVV.

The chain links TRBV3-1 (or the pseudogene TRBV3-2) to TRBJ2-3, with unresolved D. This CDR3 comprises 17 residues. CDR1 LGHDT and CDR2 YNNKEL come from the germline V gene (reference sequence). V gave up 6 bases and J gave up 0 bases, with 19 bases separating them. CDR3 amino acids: CASSSTRFGSSTDTQYF. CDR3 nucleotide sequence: TGTGCCAGCAGTTCTACACGTTTCGGGTCTAGCACAGATACGCAGTATTTT.

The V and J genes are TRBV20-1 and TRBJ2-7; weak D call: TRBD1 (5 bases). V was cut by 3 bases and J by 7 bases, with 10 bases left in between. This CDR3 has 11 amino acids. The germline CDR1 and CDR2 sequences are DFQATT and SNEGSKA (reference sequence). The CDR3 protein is CSARGLLEQYF. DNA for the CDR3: TGCAGTGCTAGGGGGCTACTAGAGCAGTACTTC.

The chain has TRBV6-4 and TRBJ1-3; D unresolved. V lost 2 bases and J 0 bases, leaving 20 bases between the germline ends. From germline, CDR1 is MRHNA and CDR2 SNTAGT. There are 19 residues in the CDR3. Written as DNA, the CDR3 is TGTGCCAGCAGTGACGCGGGTGCCCCCGAGGATCTCTCTGGAAACACCATATATTTT. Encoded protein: CASSDAGAPEDLSGNTIYF.

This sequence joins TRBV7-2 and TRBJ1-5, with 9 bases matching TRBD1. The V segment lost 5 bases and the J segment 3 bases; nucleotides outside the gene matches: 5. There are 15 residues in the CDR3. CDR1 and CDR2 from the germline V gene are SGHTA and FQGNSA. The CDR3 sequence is CASSRTGDYNQPQHF. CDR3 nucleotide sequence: TGTGCCAGCAGCCGGACAGGGGATTACAATCAGCCCCAGCATTTT.

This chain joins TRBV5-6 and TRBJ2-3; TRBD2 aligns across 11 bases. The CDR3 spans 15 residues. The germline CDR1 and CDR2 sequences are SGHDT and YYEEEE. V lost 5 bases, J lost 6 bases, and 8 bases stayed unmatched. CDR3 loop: CASRTRTSGPDTQYF. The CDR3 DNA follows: TGTGCCAGCAGAACTCGGACTAGCGGGCCGGATACGCAGTATTTT. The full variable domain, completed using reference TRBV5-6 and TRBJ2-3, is DAGVTQSPTHLIKTRGQQVTLRCSPKSGHDTVSWYQQALGQGPQFIFQYYEEEERQRGNFPDRFSGHQFPNYSSELNVNALLLGDSALYLCASRTRTSGPDTQYFGPGTRLTVL.

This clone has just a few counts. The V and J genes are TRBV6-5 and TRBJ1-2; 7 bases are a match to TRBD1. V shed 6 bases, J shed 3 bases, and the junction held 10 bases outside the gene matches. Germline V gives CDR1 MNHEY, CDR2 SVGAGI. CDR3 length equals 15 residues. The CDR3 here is CASRKSAGGDYGYTF. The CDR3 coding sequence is TGTGCCAGCAGGAAATCTGCAGGGGGTGACTATGGCTACACCTTC.

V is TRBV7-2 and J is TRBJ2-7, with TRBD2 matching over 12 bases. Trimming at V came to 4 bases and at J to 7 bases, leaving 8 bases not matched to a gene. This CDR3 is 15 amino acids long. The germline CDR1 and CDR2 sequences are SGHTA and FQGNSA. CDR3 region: CASSSRLAGAREQYF. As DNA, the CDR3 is TGTGCCAGCAGCTCCAGACTAGCGGGGGCCAGGGAGCAGTACTTC. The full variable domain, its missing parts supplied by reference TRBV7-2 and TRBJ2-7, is GAGVSQSPSNKVTEKGKDVELRCDPISGHTALYWYRQSLGQGLEFLIYFQGNSAPDKSGLPSDRFSAERTGGSVSTLTIQRTQQEDSAVYLCASSSRLAGAREQYFGPGTRLTVT.

The CDR3 is CASRLRGASKFF. CDR3 sequence (DNA): TGTGCCAGTAGACTCCGTGGAGCCTCGAAGTTCTTC. The rearrangement uses TRBV19 and TRBJ2-1; unclear D gene. The CDR3 covers 12 residues. Germline V CDR1 and CDR2: LNHDA, SQIVND (reference sequence). With 6 bases removed from V and 14 bases from J, the gap between germline ends came to 17 bases. Looking up the rest from reference TRBV19 and TRBJ2-1 gives the full variable domain: DGGITQSPKYLFRKEGQNVTLSCEQNLNHDAMYWYRQDPGQGLRLIYYSQIVNDFQKGDIAEGYSVSREKKESFPLTVTSAQKNPTAFYLCASRLRGASKFFGPGTRLTVL.

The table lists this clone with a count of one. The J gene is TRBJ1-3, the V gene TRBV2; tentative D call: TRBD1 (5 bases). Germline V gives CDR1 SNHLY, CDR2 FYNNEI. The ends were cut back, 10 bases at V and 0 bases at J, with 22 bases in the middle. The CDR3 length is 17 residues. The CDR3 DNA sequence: TGTGCCATCCTGGGACTGACAAGAAAGAGCTCTGGAAACACCATATATTTT. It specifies CAILGLTRKSSGNTIYF. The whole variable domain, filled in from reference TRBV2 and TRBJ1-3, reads EPEVTQTPSHQVTQMGQEVILRCVPISNHLYFYWYRQILGQKVEFLVSFYNNEISEKSEIFDDQFSVERPDGSNFTLKIRSTKLEDSAMYFCAILGLTRKSSGNTIYFGEGSWLTVV.

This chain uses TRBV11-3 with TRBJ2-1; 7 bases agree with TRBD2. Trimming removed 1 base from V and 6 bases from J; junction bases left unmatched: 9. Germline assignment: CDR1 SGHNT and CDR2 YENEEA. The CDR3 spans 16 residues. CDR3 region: CASSLGPSGELNEQFF. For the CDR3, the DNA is TGTGCCAGCAGCTTAGGTCCCAGCGGGGAACTCAATGAGCAGTTCTTC.

CDR3 bases: TGCGCCAGCAGCCAAGGGGCCAACAATTCACCCCTCCACTTT. Translating gives CASSQGANNSPLHF. J is TRBJ1-6 and V is TRBV4-1; D not certain. The CDR3 consists of 14 residues. The germline V gene has CDR1 MGHRA and CDR2 YSYEKL. V gave up 1 base and J gave up 7 bases, with 8 bases separating them.

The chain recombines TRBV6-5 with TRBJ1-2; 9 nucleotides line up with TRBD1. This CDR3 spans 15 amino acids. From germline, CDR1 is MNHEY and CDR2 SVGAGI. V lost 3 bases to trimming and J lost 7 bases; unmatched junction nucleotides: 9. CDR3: CASSYGRDRAAGYTF. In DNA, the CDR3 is TGTGCCAGCAGTTATGGGAGGGACAGGGCCGCTGGCTACACCTTC.

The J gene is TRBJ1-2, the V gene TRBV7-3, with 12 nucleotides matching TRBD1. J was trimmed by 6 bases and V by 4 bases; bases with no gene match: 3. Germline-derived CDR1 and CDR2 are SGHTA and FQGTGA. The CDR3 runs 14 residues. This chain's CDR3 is CASSSGQGADGYTF. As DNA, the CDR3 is TGTGCCAGCAGCTCGGGACAGGGGGCTGATGGCTACACCTTC. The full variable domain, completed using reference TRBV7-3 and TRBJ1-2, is GAGVSQTPSNKVTEKGKYVELRCDPISGHTALYWYRQSLGQGPEFLIYFQGTGAADDSGLPNDRFFAVRPEGSVSTLKIQRTERGDSAVYLCASSSGQGADGYTFGSGTRLTVV.

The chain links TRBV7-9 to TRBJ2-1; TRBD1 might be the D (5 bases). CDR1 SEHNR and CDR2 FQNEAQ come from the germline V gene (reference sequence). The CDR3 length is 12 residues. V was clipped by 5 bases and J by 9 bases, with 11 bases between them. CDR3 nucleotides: TGTGCCAGCAGCCCTACAGGTATTGAGCAGTTCTTC. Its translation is CASSPTGIEQFF. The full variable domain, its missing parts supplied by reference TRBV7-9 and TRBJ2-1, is DTGVSQNPRHKITKRGQNVTFRCDPISEHNRLYWYRQTLGQGPEFLTYFQNEAQLEKSRLLSDRFSAERPKGSFSTLEIQRTEQGDSAMYLCASSPTGIEQFFGPGTRLTVL.

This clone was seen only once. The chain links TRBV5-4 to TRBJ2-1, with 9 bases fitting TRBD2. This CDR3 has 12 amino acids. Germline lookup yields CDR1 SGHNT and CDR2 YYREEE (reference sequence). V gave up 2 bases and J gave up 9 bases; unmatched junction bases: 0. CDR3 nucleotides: TGTGCCAGCAGCTTTAGCGGGGGTGAGCAGTTCTTC. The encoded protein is CASSFSGGEQFF.